This record concerns one T cell receptor beta chain sequence. Its antigen is unknown. This specimen comes from a study of monozygotic twins with cystic fibrosis. Study-wide results and caveats: J usage was most co-twin-similar in 8 of 16 pairs, V in 13. Nucleotide-identical clonotype sharing was significantly higher within monozygotic CF twin pairs than between unrelated CF individuals.

This CDR3 has 18 amino acids. V dropped 3 bases and J dropped 4 bases, with 25 bases sitting between them. The germline gives CDR1 SGHKS, CDR2 YYEKEE (reference sequence). Produced via immunoSEQ multiplex PCR; TCRdb's table is partial and in-frame only. The sample records around 30,000 clones, 92% being singletons. The chain links TRBV5-5 to TRBJ1-2, with D maybe TRBD1 (6 bases). The sample consisted of blood. This receptor was obtained from a girl aged 2-15 years with cystic fibrosis. The CDR3 spells CASSSNPPRDTSFYGYTF. DNA of the CDR3: TGTGCCAGCAGCTCAAACCCCCCCCGGGACACTTCTTTCTATGGCTACACCTTC.